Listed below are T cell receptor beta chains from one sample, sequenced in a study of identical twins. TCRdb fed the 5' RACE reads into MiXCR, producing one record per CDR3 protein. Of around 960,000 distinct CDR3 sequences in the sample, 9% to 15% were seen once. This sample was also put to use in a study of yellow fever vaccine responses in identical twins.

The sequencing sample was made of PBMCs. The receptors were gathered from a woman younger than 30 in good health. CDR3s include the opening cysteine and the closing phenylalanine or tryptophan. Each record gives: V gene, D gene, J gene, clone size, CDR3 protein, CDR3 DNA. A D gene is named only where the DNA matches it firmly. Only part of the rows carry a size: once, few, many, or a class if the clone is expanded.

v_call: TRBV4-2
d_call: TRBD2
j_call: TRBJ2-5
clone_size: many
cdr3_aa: CASSLTSGGAWETQYF
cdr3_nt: TGTGCCAGCAGCTTGACTAGCGGGGGGGCCTGGGAGACCCAGTACTTC

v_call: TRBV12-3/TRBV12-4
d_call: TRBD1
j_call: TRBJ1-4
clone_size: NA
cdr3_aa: CASSLWKGAGEKLFF
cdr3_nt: TGTGCCAGCAGTTTATGGAAGGGGGCGGGGGAAAAACTGTTTTTT

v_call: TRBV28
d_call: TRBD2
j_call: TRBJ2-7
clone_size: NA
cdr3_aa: CASSQRGLYEQYF
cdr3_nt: TGTGCCAGCAGTCAGCGGGGCCTCTACGAGCAGTACTTC

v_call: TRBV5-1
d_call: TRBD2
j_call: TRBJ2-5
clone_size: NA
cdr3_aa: CASSPGTRVETQYF
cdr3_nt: TGCGCCAGCAGCCCAGGGACTAGGGTAGAGACCCAGTACTTC

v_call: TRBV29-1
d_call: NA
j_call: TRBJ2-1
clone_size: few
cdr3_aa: CSVETGLEIEQFF
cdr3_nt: TGCAGCGTTGAAACGGGGCTGGAGATTGAGCAGTTCTTC

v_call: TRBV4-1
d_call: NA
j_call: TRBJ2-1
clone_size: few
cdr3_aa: CASSQVEDNYNEQFF
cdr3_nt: TGCGCCAGCAGCCAAGTCGAGGACAACTACAATGAGCAGTTCTTC

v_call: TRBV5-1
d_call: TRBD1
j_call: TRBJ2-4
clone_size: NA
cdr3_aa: CASSLIGAGGSKNIQYF
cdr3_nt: TGCGCCAGCAGCTTGATTGGGGCAGGGGGATCCAAAAACATTCAGTACTTC

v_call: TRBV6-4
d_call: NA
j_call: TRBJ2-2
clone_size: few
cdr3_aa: CASSDVGQGELFF
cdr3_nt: TGTGCCAGCAGTGACGTCGGTCAGGGGGAGCTGTTTTTT

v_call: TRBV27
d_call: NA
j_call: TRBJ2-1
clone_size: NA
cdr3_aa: CASSRQGQHNEQFF
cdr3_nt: TGTGCCAGCAGCCGCCAGGGGCAGCACAATGAGCAGTTCTTC

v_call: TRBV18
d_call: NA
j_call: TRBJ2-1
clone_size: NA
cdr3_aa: CASSPPKGDGNEQFF
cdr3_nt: TGTGCCAGCTCACCACCAAAGGGGGACGGCAATGAGCAGTTCTTC

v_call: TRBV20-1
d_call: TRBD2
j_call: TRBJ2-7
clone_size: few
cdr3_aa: CSAISGEAYEQYF
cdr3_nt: TGCAGTGCTATTAGCGGGGAGGCCTACGAGCAGTACTTC

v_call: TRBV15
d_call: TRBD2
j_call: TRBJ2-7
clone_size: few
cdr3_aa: CATSRLLSGSYEQYF
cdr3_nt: TGTGCCACCAGCAGACTGTTAAGCGGGAGTTACGAGCAGTACTTC

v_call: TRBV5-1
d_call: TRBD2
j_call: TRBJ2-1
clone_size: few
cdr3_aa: CASSLAGTSGGNNEQFF
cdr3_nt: TGCGCCAGCAGCTTGGCCGGGACTAGCGGGGGGAACAATGAGCAGTTCTTC

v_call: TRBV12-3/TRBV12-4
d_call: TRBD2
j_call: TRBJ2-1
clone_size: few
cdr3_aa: CASTKGRGAYNEQFF
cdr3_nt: TGTGCCAGCACCAAGGGGCGGGGGGCCTACAATGAGCAGTTCTTC

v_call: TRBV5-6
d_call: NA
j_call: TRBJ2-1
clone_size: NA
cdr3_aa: CASSFRPLLSSYNEQFF
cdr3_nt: TGTGCCAGCAGCTTTAGACCGCTCCTGAGCTCCTACAATGAGCAGTTCTTC

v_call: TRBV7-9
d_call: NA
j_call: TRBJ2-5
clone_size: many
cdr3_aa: CASSLDGVMQETQYF
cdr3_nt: TGTGCCAGCAGCTTAGACGGGGTTATGCAAGAGACCCAGTACTTC

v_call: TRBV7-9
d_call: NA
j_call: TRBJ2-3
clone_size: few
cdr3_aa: CASSLALASPDTQYF
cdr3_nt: TGTGCCAGCAGCTTAGCTCTAGCCTCCCCGGATACGCAGTATTTT

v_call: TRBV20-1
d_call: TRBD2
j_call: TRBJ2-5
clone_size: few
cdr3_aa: CSAWTSGSSETQYF
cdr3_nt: TGCAGTGCTTGGACTAGCGGGAGTTCGGAGACCCAGTACTTC

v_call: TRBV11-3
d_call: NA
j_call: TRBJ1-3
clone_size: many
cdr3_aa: CASSHGRYTSLSGNTIYF
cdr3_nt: TGTGCCAGCAGCCACGGCCGCTATACCTCCTTATCTGGAAACACCATATATTTT

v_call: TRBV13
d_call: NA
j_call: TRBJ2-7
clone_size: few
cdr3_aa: CASSLVQGKTYEQYF
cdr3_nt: TGTGCCAGCAGCTTAGTACAGGGAAAAACCTACGAGCAGTACTTC

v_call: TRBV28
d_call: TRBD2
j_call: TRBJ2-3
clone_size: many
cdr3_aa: CASSWAREGADTQYF
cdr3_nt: TGTGCCAGCAGTTGGGCGCGGGAGGGGGCAGATACGCAGTATTTT

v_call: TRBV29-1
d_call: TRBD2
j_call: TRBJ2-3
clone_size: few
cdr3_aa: CSVEGVAGGTDTQYF
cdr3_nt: TGCAGCGTTGAGGGGGTGGCGGGAGGCACAGATACGCAGTATTTT

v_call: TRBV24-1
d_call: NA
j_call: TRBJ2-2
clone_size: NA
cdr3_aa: CATSDSRRVTGELFF
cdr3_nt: TGTGCCACCAGTGATTCACGGCGGGTCACCGGGGAGCTGTTTTTT

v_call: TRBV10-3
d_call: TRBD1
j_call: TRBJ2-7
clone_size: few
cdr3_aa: CAIGPDRGSTYEQYF
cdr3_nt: TGTGCCATCGGACCGGACAGGGGAAGTACCTACGAGCAGTACTTC

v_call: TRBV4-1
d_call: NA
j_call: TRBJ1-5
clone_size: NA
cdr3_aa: CASSRTDGNQPQHF
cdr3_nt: TGCGCCAGCAGCCGGACGGACGGGAATCAGCCCCAGCATTTT

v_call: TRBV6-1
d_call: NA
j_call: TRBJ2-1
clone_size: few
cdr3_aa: CASRTLSVDEQFF
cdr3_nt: TGTGCCAGCAGGACTCTCAGTGTTGATGAGCAGTTCTTC

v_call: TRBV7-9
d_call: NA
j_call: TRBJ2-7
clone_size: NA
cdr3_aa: CASSFPGGLSYEQYF
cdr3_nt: TGTGCCAGCAGCTTTCCGGGCGGCCTTTCCTACGAGCAGTACTTC

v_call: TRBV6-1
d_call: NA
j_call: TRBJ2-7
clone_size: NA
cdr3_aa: CASSEYGSEQYF
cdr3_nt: TGTGCCAGCAGTGAATACGGGAGCGAGCAGTACTTC

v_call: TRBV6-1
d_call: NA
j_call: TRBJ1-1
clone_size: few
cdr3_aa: CASRIRPHTDTEAFF
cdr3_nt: TGTGCCAGCAGAATACGACCCCACACGGACACTGAAGCTTTCTTT

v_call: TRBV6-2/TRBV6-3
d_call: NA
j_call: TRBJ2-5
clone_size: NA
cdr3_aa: CASGRPPVSRETQYF
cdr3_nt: TGTGCCAGCGGAAGACCTCCCGTCAGCCGAGAGACCCAGTACTTC

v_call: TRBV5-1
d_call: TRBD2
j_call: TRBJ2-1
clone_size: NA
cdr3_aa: CASSLVGRESHEQFF
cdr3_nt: TGCGCCAGCAGCCTGGTCGGGCGGGAGTCCCATGAGCAGTTCTTC